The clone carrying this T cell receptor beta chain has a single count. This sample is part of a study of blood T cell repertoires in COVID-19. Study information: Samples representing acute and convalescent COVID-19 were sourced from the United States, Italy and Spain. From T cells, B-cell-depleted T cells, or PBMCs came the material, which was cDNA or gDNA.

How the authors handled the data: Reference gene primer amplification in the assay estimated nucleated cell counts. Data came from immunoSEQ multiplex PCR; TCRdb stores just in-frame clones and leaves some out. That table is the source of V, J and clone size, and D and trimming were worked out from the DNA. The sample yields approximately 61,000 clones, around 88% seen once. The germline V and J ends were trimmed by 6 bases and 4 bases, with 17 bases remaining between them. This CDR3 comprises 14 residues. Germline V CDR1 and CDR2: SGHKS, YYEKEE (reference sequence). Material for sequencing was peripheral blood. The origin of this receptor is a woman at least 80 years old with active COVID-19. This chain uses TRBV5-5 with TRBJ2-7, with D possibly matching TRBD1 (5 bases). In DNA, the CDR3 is TGTGCCAGCACCCTCTCCCAGGGAAAATACGAGCAGTACTTC. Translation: CASTLSQGKYEQYF. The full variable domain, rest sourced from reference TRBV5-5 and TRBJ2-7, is DAGVTQSPTHLIKTRGQQVTLRCSPISGHKSVSWYQQVLGQGPQFIFQYYEKEERGRGNFPDRFSARQFPNYSSELNVNALLLGDSALYLCASTLSQGKYEQYFGPGTRLTVT.